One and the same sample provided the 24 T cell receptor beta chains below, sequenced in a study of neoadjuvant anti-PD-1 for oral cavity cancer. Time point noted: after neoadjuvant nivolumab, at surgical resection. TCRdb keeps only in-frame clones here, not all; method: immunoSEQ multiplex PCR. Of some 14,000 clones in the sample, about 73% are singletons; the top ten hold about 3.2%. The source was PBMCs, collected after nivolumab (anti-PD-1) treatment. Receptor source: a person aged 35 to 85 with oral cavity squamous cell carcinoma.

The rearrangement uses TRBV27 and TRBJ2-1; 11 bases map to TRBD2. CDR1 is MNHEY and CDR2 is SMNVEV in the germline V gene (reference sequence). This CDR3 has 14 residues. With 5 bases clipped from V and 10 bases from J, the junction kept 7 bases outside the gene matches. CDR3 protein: CASSVGLAVQEQFF. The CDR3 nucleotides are TGTGCCAGCAGTGTGGGACTAGCGGTACAGGAGCAGTTCTTC.

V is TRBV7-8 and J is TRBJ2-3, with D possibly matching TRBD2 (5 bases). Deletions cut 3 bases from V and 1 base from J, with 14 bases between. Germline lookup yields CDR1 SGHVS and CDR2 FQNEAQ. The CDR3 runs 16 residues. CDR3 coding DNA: TGTGCCAGCAGCTTGGGTAGCGTTACGGGCACAGATACGCAGTATTTT. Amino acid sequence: CASSLGSVTGTDTQYF.

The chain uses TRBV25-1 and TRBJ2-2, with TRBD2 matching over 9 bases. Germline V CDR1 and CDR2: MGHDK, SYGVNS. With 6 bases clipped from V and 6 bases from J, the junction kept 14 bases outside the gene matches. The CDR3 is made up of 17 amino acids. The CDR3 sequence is CASSPASFSGSPGELFF. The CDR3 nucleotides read TGTGCCAGCAGCCCCGCCAGCTTTAGCGGGAGTCCCGGGGAGCTGTTTTTT.

For the CDR3, the DNA is TGCAGCGTTGCGGGGACTAGCGGGAGGGGGAGGGCAGATACGCAGTATTTT. This sequence encodes CSVAGTSGRGRADTQYF. The J gene is TRBJ2-3, the V gene TRBV29-1; 16 positions agree with TRBD2. Germline V CDR1 and CDR2: SQVTM, ANQGSEA. V was clipped by 4 bases and J by 4 bases; unmatched bases: 8. The length of the CDR3 is 17 residues.

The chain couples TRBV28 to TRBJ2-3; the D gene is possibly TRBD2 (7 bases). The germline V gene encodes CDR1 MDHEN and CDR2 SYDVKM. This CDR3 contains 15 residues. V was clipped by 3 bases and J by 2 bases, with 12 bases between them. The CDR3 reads CASSFGGANTDTQYF. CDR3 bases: TGTGCCAGCAGTTTTGGGGGGGCCAACACAGATACGCAGTATTTT.

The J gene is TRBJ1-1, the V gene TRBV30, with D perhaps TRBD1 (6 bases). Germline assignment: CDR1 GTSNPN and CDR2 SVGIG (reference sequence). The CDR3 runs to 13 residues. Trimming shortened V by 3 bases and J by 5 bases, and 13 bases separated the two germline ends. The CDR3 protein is CAWRWTVGTEAFF. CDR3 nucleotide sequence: TGTGCCTGGAGGTGGACAGTCGGGACTGAAGCTTTCTTT.

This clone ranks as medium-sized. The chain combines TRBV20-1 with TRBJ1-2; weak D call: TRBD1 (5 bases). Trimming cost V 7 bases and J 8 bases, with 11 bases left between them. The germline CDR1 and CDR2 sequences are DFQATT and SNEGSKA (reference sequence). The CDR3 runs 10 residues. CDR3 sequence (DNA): TGCAGTGTCCGGGGGGTCGGCTACACCTTC. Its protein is CSVRGVGYTF.

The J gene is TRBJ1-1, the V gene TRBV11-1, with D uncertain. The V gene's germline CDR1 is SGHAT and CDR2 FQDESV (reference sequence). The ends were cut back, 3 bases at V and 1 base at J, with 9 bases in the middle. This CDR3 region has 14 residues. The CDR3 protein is CASSLGSSNTEAFF. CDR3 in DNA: TGTGCCAGCAGCTTGGGCAGTTCGAACACTGAAGCTTTCTTT.

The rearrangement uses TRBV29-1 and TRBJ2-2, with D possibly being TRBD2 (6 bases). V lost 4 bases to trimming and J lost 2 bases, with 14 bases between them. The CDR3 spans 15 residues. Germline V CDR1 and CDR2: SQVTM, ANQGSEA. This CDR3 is CSVVGGPLNTGELFF. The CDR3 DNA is TGCAGCGTTGTGGGGGGACCATTAAACACCGGGGAGCTGTTTTTT.

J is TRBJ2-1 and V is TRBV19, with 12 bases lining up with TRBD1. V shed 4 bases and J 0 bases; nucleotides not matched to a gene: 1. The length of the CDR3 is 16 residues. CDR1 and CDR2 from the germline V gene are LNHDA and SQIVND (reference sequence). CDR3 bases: TGTGCCAGTAGTAGGGACAGGGGGCTCTCCTACAATGAGCAGTTCTTC. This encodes CASSRDRGLSYNEQFF.

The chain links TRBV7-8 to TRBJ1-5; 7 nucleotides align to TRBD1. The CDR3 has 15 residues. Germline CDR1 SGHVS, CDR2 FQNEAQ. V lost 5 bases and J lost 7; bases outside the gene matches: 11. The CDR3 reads CASSPRGDTGQPQHF. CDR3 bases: TGTGCCAGCAGCCCCAGGGGGGACACTGGGCAGCCCCAGCATTTT. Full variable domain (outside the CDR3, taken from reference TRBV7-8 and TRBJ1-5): GAGVSQSPRYKVAKRGQDVALRCDPISGHVSLFWYQQALGQGPEFLTYFQNEAQLDKSGLPSDRFFAERPEGSVSTLKIQRTQQEDSAVYLCASSPRGDTGQPQHFGDGTRLSIL.

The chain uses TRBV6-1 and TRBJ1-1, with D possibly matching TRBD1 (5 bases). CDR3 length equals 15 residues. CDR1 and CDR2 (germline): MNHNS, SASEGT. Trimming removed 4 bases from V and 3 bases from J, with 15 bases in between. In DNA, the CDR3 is TGTGCCAGCAGTGGGGGTTTGGGCAGGGACACTGAAGCTTTCTTT. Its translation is CASSGGLGRDTEAFF.

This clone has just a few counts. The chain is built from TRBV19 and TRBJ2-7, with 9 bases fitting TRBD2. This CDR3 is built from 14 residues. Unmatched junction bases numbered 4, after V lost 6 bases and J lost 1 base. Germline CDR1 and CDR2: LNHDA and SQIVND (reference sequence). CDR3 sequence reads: CASRRLAESYEQYF. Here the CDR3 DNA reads TGTGCCAGTAGGCGACTAGCGGAGTCCTACGAGCAGTACTTC. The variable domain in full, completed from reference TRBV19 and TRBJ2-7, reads DGGITQSPKYLFRKEGQNVTLSCEQNLNHDAMYWYRQDPGQGLRLIYYSQIVNDFQKGDIAEGYSVSREKKESFPLTVTSAQKNPTAFYLCASRRLAESYEQYFGPGTRLTVT.

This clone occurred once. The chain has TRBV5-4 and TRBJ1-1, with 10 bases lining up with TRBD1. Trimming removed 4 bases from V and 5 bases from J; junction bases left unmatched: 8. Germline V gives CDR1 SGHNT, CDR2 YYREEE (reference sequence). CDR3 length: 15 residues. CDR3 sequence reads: CASSPFDRGRTEAFF. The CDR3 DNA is TGTGCCAGCAGCCCATTCGACAGGGGGCGGACTGAAGCTTTCTTT.

As DNA, the CDR3 is TGTGCCAGCAGCTTGGCCCCGACAGGGCCCGTGAACACTGAAGCTTTCTTT. Protein sequence: CASSLAPTGPVNTEAFF. The gene calls are TRBV5-5 and TRBJ1-1; TRBD1 matches at 7 bases. Germline loops: CDR1 SGHKS, CDR2 YYEKEE (reference sequence). Germline trimming cut 0 bases from V and 0 bases from J; bases unmatched to any gene: 8. The CDR3 is 17 residues long.

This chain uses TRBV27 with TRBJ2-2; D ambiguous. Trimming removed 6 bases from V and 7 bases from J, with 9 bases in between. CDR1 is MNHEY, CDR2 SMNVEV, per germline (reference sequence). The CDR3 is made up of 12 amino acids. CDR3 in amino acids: CASSAEIGELFF. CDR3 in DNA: TGTGCCAGCAGCGCGGAAATCGGGGAGCTGTTTTTT.

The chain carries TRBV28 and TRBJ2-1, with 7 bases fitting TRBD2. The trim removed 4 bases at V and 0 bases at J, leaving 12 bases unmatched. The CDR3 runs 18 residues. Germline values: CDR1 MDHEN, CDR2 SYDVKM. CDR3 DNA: TGTGCCAGCAGTTCTTCTAGCGGTTACGTAAGCTCCTACAATGAGCAGTTCTTC. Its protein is CASSSSSGYVSSYNEQFF.

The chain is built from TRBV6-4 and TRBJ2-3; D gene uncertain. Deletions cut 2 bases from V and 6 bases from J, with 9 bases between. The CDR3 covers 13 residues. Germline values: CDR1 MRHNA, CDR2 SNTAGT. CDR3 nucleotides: TGTGCCAGCAGTGACAGGTGGATGGATACGCAGTATTTT. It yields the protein CASSDRWMDTQYF.

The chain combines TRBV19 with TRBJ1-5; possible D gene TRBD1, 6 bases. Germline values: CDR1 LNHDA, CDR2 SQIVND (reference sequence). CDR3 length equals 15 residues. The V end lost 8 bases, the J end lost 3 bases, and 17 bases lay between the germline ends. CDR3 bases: TGTGCCAGTGACGGAGGGGGGAACCCCAATCAGCCCCAGCATTTT. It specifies CASDGGGNPNQPQHF.

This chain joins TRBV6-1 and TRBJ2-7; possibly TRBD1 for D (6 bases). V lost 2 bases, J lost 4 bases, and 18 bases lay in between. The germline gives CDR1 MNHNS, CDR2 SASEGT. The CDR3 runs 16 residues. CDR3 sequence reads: CASSEPSGQGSYEQYF. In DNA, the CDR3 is TGTGCCAGCAGTGAACCGTCAGGGCAGGGGTCATACGAGCAGTACTTC.

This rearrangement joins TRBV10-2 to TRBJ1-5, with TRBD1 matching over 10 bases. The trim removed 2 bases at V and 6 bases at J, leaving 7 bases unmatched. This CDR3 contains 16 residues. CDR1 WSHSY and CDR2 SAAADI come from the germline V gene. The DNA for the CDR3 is TGCGCCAGCAGTGAGCCTGGACAGGGGGGGTTTCAGCCCCAGCATTTT. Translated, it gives CASSEPGQGGFQPQHF.

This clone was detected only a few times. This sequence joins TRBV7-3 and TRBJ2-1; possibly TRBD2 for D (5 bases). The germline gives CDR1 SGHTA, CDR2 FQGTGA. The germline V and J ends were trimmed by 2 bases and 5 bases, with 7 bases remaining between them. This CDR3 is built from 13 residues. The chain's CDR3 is CASSLASNNEQFF. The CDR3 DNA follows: TGTGCCAGCAGCTTAGCTAGCAACAATGAGCAGTTCTTC. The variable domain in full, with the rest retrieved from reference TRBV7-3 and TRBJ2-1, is GAGVSQTPSNKVTEKGKYVELRCDPISGHTALYWYRQSLGQGPEFLIYFQGTGAADDSGLPNDRFFAVRPEGSVSTLKIQRTERGDSAVYLCASSLASNNEQFFGPGTRLTVL.

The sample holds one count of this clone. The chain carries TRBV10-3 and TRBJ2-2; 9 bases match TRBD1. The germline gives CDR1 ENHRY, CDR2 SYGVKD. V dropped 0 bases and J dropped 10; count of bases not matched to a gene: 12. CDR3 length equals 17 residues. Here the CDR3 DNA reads TGTGCCATCAGTGAGTCATCACCGGGACAGGGATCCCCGGAGCTGTTTTTT. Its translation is CAISESSPGQGSPELFF.

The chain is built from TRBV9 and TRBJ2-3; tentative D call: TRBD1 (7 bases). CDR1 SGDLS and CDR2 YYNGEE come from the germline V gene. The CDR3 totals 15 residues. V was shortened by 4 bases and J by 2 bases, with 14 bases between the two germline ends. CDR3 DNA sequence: TGTGCCAGCAGCCCTCAGGGGGGATACACAGATACGCAGTATTTT. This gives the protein CASSPQGGYTDTQYF. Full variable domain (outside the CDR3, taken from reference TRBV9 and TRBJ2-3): DSGVTQTPKHLITATGQRVTLRCSPRSGDLSVYWYQQSLDQGLQFLIQYYNGEERAKGNILERFSAQQFPDLHSELNLSSLELGDSALYFCASSPQGGYTDTQYFGPGTRLTVL.